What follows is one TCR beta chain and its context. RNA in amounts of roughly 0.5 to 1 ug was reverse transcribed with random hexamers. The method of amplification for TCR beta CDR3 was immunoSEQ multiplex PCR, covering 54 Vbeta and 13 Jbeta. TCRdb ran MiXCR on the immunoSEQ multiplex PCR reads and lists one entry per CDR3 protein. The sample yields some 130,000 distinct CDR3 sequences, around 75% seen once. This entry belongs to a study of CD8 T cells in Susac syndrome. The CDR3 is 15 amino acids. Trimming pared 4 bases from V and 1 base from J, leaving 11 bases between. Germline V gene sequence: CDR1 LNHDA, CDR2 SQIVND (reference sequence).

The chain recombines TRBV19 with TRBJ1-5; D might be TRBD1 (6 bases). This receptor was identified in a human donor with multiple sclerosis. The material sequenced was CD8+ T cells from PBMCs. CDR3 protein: CASSNRASSNQPQHF. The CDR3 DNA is TGTGCCAGTAGTAACAGGGCCTCAAGCAATCAGCCCCAGCATTTT. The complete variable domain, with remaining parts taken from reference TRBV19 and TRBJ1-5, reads DGGITQSPKYLFRKEGQNVTLSCEQNLNHDAMYWYRQDPGQGLRLIYYSQIVNDFQKGDIAEGYSVSREKKESFPLTVTSAQKNPTAFYLCASSNRASSNQPQHFGDGTRLSIL.